One and the same sample provided the 2 T cell receptor beta chains below, sequenced in a study of cytotoxic CD8 clonotypes in ibrutinib-treated CLL. Some clones are missing from TCRdb's copy, which holds only in-frame ones; the method was immunoSEQ multiplex PCR. The data show about 330,000 clones, roughly 67% seen once. The sequenced sample was PBMCs, obtained after 36 months of ibrutinib treatment. The receptors derive from a human donor with chronic lymphocytic leukemia.

V gene TRBV6-1 combines with J gene TRBJ2-5; 9 positions match TRBD2. Germline V gives CDR1 MNHNS, CDR2 SASEGT. CDR3 length equals 13 residues. Trimming cost V 6 bases and J 4 bases; bases outside gene matches: 3. The CDR3 DNA sequence: TGTGCCAGCAGGAGAGCGGGAGGAGAGACCCAGTACTTC. Its translation is CASRRAGGETQYF.

V and J are TRBV6-5 and TRBJ2-7; D gene uncertain. This CDR3 has 15 residues. Germline CDR1 is MNHEY and CDR2 is SVGAGI. The ends were cut back, 10 bases at V and 2 bases at J, with 21 bases in the middle. CDR3 in amino acids: CANPPLGIDTYEQYF. The CDR3 nucleotides are TGTGCCAATCCCCCTCTAGGTATCGACACCTACGAGCAGTACTTC.